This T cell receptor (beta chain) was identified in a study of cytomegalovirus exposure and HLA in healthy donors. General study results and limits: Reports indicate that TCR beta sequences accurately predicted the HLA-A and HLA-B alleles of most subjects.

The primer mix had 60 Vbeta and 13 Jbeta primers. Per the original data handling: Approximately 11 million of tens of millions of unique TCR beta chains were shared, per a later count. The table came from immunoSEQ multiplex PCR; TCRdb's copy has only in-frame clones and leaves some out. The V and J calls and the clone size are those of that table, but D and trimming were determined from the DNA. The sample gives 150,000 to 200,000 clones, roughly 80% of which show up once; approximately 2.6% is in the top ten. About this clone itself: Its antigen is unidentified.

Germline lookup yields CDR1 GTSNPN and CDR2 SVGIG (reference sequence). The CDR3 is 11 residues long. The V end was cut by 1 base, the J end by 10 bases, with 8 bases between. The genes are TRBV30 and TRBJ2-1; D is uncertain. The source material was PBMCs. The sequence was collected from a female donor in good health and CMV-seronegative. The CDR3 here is CAWSATTEQFF. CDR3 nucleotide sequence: TGTGCCTGGAGTGCCACTACGGAGCAGTTCTTC.